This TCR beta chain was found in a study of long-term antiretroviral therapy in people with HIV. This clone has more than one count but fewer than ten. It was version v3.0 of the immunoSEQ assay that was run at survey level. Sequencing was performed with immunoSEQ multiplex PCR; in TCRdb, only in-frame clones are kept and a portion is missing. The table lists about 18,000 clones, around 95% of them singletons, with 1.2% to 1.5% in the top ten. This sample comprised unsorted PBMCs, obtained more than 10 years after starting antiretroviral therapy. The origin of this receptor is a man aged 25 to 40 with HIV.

In nucleotides, the CDR3 is TGCGCCAGCAGCCAAGGTAGTCTCGGAGACCTAGGTGCATCTTTCTTT. As protein: CASSQGSLGDLGASFF. The chain employs TRBV4-1 and TRBJ1-1; no reliable D call. The CDR3 has 16 amino acids. Germline V CDR1 and CDR2: MGHRA, YSYEKL. V gave up 1 base and J gave up 12 bases, with 24 bases separating them.